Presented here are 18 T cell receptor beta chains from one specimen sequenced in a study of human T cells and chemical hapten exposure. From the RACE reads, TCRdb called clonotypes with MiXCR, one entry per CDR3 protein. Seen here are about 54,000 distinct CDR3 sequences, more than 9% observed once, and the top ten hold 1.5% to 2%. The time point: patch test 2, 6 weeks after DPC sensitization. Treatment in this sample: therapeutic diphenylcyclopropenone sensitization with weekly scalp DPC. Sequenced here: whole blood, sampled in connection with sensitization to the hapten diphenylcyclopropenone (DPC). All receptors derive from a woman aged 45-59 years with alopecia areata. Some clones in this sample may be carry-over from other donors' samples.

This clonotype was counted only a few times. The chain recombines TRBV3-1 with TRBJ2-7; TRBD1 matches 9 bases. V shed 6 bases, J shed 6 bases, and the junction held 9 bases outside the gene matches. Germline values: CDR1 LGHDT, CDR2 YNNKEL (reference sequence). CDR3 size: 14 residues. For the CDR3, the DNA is TGTGCCAGCAGTCCACAGGGGGCTGTGTCCGAGCAGTACTTC. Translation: CASSPQGAVSEQYF.

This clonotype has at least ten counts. The CDR3 spells CASRYRGKGKLFF. The CDR3 nucleotides are TGTGCCAGCAGATACAGGGGAAAGGGAAAACTGTTTTTT. The genes are TRBV28 and TRBJ1-4; 7 nucleotides agree with TRBD1. V was clipped by 6 bases and J by 10 bases; unmatched bases: 8. CDR1 and CDR2 from the germline V gene are MDHEN and SYDVKM. The CDR3 is made up of 13 amino acids.

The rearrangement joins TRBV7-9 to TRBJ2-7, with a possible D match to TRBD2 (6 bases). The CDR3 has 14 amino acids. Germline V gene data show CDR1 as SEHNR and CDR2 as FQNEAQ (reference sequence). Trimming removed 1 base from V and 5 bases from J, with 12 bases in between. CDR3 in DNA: TGTGCCAGCAGCTTAGGAGGGACTGCAAACGAGCAGTACTTC. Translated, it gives CASSLGGTANEQYF.

CDR3 region: CASSSRGGKQFF. The CDR3, as DNA: TGTGCCAGTAGTTCCCGGGGGGGAAAACAGTTCTTC. The chain joins TRBV19 to TRBJ2-1; 8 bases fit TRBD2. Losses at the gene ends were 5 bases for V and 13 bases for J; bases not matched to a gene: 7. Germline V gene sequence: CDR1 LNHDA, CDR2 SQIVND (reference sequence). The length of the CDR3 is 12 residues.

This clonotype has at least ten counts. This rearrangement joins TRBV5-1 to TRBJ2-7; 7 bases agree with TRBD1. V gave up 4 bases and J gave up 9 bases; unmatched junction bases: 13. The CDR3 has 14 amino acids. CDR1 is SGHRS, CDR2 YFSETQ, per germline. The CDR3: CASSPGPGGIVQYF. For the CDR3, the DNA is TGCGCCAGCAGCCCCGGACCAGGGGGAATTGTGCAGTACTTC.

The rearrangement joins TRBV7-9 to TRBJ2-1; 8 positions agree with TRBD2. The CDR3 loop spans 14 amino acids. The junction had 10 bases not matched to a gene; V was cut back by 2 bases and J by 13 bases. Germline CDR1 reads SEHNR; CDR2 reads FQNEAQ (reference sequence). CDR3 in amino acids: CASSLSLAGYSQFF. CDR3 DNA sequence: TGTGCCAGCAGCTTATCGCTAGCGGGCTACAGCCAGTTCTTC.

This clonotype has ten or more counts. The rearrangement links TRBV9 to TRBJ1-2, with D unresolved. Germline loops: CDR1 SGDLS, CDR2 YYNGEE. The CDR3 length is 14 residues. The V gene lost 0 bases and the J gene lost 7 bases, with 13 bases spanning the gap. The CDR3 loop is CASSVDGLSGGYTF. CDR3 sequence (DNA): TGTGCCAGCAGCGTAGATGGGCTTAGTGGTGGCTACACCTTC.

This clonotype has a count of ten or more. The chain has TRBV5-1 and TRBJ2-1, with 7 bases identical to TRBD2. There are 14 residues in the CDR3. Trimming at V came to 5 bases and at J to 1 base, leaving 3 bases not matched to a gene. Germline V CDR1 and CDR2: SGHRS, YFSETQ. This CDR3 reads CASSVGGSYNEQFF. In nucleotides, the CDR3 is TGCGCCAGCAGTGTCGGGGGGTCCTACAATGAGCAGTTCTTC. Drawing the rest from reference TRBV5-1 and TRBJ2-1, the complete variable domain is KAGVTQTPRYLIKTRGQQVTLSCSPISGHRSVSWYQQTPGQGLQFLFEYFSETQRNKGNFPGRFSGRQFSNSRSEMNVSTLELGDSALYLCASSVGGSYNEQFFGPGTRLTVL.

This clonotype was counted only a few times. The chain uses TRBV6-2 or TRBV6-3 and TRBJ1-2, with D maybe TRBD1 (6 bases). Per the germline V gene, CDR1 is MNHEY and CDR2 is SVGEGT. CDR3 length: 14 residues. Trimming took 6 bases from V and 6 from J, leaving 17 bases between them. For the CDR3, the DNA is TGTGCCAGCAGCCCATGGACAGACCCTGATGGCTACACCTTC. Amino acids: CASSPWTDPDGYTF.

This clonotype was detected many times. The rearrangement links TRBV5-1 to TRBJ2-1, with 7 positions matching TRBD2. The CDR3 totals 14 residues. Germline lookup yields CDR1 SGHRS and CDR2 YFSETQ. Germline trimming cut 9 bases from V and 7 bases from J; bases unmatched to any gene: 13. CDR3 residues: CATDEGYGGNEQFF. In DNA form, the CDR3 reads TGCGCCACCGACGAAGGGTACGGGGGGAATGAGCAGTTCTTC. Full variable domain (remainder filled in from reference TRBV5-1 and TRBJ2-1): KAGVTQTPRYLIKTRGQQVTLSCSPISGHRSVSWYQQTPGQGLQFLFEYFSETQRNKGNFPGRFSGRQFSNSRSEMNVSTLELGDSALYLCATDEGYGGNEQFFGPGTRLTVL.

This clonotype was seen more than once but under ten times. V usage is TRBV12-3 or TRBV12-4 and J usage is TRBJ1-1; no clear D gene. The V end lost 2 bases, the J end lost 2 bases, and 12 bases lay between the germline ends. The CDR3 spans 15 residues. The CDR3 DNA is TGTGCCAGCAGTTTACGGGCAGGAGGAAACACTGAAGCTTTCTTT. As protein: CASSLRAGGNTEAFF.

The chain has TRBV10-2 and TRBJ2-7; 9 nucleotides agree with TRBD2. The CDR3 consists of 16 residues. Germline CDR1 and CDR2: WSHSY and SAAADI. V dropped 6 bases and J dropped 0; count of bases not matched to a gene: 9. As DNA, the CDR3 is TGCGCCAGCAGGCCAACTCAAGCGGGAGGCTCCTACGAGCAGTACTTC. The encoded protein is CASRPTQAGGSYEQYF.

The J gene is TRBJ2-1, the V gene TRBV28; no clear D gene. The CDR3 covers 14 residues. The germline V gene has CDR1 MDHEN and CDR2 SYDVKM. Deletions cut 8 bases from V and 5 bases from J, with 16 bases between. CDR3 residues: CASSFYDRNNEQFF. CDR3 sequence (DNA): TGTGCCAGCTCCTTCTACGACCGCAACAATGAGCAGTTCTTC.

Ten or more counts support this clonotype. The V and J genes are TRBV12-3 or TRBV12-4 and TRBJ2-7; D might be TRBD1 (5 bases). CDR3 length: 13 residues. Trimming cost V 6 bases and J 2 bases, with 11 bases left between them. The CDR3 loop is CASSLRQTYEQYF. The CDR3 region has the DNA TGTGCCAGCAGCCTCAGACAGACCTACGAGCAGTACTTC.

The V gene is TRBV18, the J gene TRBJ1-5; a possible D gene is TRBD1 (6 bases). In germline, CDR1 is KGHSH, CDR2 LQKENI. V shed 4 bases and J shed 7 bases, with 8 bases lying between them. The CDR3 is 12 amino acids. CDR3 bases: TGTGCCAGCTCACGAGGGGGGCAGCCCCAGCATTTT. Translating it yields CASSRGGQPQHF. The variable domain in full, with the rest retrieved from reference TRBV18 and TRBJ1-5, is NAGVMQNPRHLVRRRGQEARLRCSPMKGHSHVYWYRQLPEEGLKFMVYLQKENIIDESGMPKERFSAEFPKEGPSILRIQQVVRGDSAAYFCASSRGGQPQHFGDGTRLSIL.

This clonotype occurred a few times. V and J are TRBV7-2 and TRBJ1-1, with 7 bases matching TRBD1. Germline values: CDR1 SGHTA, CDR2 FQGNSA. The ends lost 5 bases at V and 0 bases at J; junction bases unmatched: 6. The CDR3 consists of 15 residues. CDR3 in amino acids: CASSQGGPMNTEAFF. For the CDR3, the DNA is TGTGCCAGCAGCCAGGGGGGACCAATGAACACTGAAGCTTTCTTT.

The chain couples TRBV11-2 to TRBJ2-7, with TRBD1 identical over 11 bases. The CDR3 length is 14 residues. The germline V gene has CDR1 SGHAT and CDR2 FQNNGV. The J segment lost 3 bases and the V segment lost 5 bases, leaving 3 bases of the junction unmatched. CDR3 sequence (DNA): TGTGCCAGCAGCCCGGGACAGGGGGGCTACGAGCAGTACTTC. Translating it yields CASSPGQGGYEQYF.

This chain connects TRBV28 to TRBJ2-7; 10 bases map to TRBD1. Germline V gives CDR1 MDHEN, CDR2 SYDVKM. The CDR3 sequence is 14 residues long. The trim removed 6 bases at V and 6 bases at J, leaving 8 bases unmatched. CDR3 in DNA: TGTGCCAGCAGCCGGGCGGGACAGGGGCGCGAGCAGTACTTC. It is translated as CASSRAGQGREQYF.